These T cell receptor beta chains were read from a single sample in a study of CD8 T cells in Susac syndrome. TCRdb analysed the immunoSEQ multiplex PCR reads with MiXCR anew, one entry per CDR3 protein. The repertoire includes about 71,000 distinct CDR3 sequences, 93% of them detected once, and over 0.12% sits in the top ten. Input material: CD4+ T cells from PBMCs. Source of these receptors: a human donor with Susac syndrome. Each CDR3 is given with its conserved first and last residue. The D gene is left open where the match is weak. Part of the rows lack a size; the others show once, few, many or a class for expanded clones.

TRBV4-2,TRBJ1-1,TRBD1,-,TGTGCCAGCAGCCGACAGGGTGAGGACACTGAAGCTTTCTTT,CASSRQGEDTEAFF
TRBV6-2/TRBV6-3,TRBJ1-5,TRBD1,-,TGTGCCAGCAGGACGGACAGGCTGGGATATAGCAATCAGCCCCAGCATTTT,CASRTDRLGYSNQPQHF
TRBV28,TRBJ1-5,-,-,TGTGCCAGCAGTTTTTCGAGGAAGGGGCCCCAGCATTTT,CASSFSRKGPQHF
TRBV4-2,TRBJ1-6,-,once,TGTGCCAGCAGCCAACCCCCGGGCGCGGGGGTGGGTTCACCCCTCCACTTT,CASSQPPGAGVGSPLHF
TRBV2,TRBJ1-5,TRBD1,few,TGTGCCAGCAGTCCCGGGACAGGGGTTAGCAATCAGCCCCAGCATTTT,CASSPGTGVSNQPQHF
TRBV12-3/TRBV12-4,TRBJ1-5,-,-,TGTGCCAGCAGTGAACAGGGAGGTCAGCCCCAGCATTTT,CASSEQGGQPQHF
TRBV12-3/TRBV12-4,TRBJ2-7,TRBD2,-,TGTGCCAGCAGACTAGCGGGGGCCAGGAGCTCCTACGAGCAGTACTTC,CASRLAGARSSYEQYF
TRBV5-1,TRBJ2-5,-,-,TGCGCCAGCAGCTTGGGGCAGCGCTCAGGGACCCAGTACTTC,CASSLGQRSGTQYF
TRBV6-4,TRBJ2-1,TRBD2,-,TGTGCCAGCAGTCCGAGCGGGGGGACATACAATGAGCAGTTCTTC,CASSPSGGTYNEQFF
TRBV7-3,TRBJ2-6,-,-,TGTGCCAGCAGCTCCCGGACGGACTCTGGGGCCAACGTCCTGACTTTC,CASSSRTDSGANVLTF
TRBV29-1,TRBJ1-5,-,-,TGCAGCGCTGTCCTGACAGATCCCAATCAGCCCCAGCATTTT,CSAVLTDPNQPQHF
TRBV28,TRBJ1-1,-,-,TGTGCCAGCATCCAGCCCCTCGGACAGAATGAAGCTTTCTTT,CASIQPLGQNEAFF
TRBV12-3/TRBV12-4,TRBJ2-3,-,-,TGTGCCAGCGGCTTAATGTTACAGGGAGAGGGTACAGATACGCAGTATTTT,CASGLMLQGEGTDTQYF
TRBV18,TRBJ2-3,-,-,TGTGCCAGCTCAGGGGCTCCTGGGGATACGCAGTATTTT,CASSGAPGDTQYF
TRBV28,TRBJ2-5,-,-,TGTGCCAGCAGTTTATTTAGCGAGACCCAGTACTTC,CASSLFSETQYF
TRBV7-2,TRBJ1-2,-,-,TGTGCCAGCAGCTTCGTACAGGACCCGGGGTATGGCTACACCTTC,CASSFVQDPGYGYTF
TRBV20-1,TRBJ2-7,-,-,TGCAGTGGTCAAAACTCTCCGCGCTCCTACGAGCAGTACTTC,CSGQNSPRSYEQYF
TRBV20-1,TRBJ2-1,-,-,TGCAGTGCTCAGGCCGGGGGCTACTACAATGAGCAGTTCTTC,CSAQAGGYYNEQFF
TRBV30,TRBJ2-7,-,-,TGTGCCTGGAGTCCGCTTTGGGGCGGCGGCGAGCAGTACTTC,CAWSPLWGGGEQYF
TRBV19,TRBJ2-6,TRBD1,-,TGTGCCAGTAGTCTAGGGGGACAGGGGATGGCCAACGTCCTGACTTTC,CASSLGGQGMANVLTF
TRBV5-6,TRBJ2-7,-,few,TGTGCCAGCAGCTCCTTGGGGCCAGCCTACGAGCAGTACTTC,CASSSLGPAYEQYF
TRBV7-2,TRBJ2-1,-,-,TGTGCCAGCTCGAGTTTCCGGGAGCAGTTCTTC,CASSSFREQFF
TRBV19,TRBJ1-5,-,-,TGTGCCAGTAGTATAGGGGGGGACGGCAATCAGCCCCAGCATTTT,CASSIGGDGNQPQHF
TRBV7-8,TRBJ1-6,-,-,TGTGCCAGCAGGTCCGGGACCCCCAATTCACCCCTCCACTTT,CASRSGTPNSPLHF
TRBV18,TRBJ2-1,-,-,TGTGCCAGCTCCGAGACAGAGGACAATGAGCAGTTCTTC,CASSETEDNEQFF
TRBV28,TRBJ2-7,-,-,TGTGCCAGCAGCCCCGAAATCGGCCCCGCCTACGAGCAGTACTTC,CASSPEIGPAYEQYF
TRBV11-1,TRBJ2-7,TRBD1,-,TGTGCCAGCAGCTTAGCCGGGACAGGGTACGAGCAGTACTTC,CASSLAGTGYEQYF
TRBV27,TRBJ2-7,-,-,TGTGCCACCCGATTGCAGGGGAGCTACGAGCAGTACTTC,CATRLQGSYEQYF
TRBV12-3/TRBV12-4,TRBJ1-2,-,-,TGTGCCAGCAGTCCCTTGGTGGGGGGGCAGAACTATGGCTACACCTTC,CASSPLVGGQNYGYTF
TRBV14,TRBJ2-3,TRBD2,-,TGTGCCAGCAGCCCCGGACTAGAAACAGATACGCAGTATTTT,CASSPGLETDTQYF
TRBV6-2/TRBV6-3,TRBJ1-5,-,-,TGTGCCAGCAGTTACTCGACGGCGGGGGGTAGAAGCAATCAGCCCCAGCATTTT,CASSYSTAGGRSNQPQHF
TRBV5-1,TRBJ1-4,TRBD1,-,TGCGCCAGCAGCCTCTCGTCAGGGGGGGGAAATGAAAAACTGTTTTTT,CASSLSSGGGNEKLFF
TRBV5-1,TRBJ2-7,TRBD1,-,TGCGCCAGCAGGTCCGCTCGAGGACAGGGCTACGAGCAGTACTTC,CASRSARGQGYEQYF
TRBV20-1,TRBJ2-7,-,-,TGCAGTGCTAGACGCCCGCAGGGGACCGAGGACGAGCAGTACTTC,CSARRPQGTEDEQYF
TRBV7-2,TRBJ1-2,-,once,TGTGCCAGCAGCTTAATTTCGTATGGCTACACCTTC,CASSLISYGYTF
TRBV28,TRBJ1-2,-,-,TGTGCCAGCAGTCAACAGGGTTATGGCTACACCTTC,CASSQQGYGYTF
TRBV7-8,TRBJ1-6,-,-,TGTGCCAGCAGCTTAGCTGGTCAATCACCCCTCCACTTT,CASSLAGQSPLHF
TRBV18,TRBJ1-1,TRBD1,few,TGTGCCAGCTCACCTGGACAGGGGTACACTGAAGCTTTCTTT,CASSPGQGYTEAFF
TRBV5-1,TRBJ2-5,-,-,TGCGCCAGCAGCAAAGACAGTGTACAAGAGACCCAGTACTTC,CASSKDSVQETQYF
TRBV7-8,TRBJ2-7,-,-,TGTGCCAGCAGCCCGACGGGGGCCTTCTACGAGCAGTACTTC,CASSPTGAFYEQYF
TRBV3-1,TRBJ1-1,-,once,TGTGCCAGCAGCAGGGTCACAAATGGGAACACTGAAGCTTTCTTT,CASSRVTNGNTEAFF
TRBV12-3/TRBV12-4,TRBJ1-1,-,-,TGTGCCAGCACCTGGGGGGGGCGGAACACTGAAGCTTTCTTT,CASTWGGRNTEAFF
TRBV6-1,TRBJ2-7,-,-,TGTGCCAGAGATGGGGGCTACGAGCAGTACTTC,CARDGGYEQYF
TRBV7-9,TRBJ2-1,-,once,TGTGCCAGCAGCCTAACCCTCAGCTACAATGAGCAGTTCTTC,CASSLTLSYNEQFF
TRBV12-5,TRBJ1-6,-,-,TGTGCTAGTGGTTTCTCTGGGGGCAGCTATAATTCACCCCTCCACTTT,CASGFSGGSYNSPLHF